These T cell receptor beta chains were read from a single sample in a study of CD8+CD57+ T cells in acquired aplastic anemia. TCRdb itself ran the reads through MiXCR, one entry per CDR3 protein. The table records tens of thousands of distinct CDR3 sequences, 65% to 70% of them present only once. Specimen: sorted CD4+, CD8+, or CD8+CD57+ T cells (not recorded which) from PBMCs. These receptors were taken from a human donor in good health, serving as a control. Each CDR3 is given with its conserved first and last residue. D genes are given only for firm matches.

d_call: TRBD2
v_call: TRBV20-1
cdr3_aa: CSWTSGETQETQYF

d_call: .
v_call: TRBV7-8
cdr3_aa: CASSLNLGAGELFF

d_call: .
v_call: TRBV15
cdr3_aa: CATSRETSQETQYF

d_call: .
v_call: TRBV5-1
cdr3_aa: CASQNDYEQYF

d_call: TRBD1
v_call: TRBV11-2
cdr3_aa: CASSPRTGSSYNEQFF

d_call: .
v_call: TRBV15
cdr3_aa: CATSSWGLSGNTIYF

d_call: TRBD1
v_call: TRBV10-3
cdr3_aa: CASTTGRSYNSPLHF

d_call: .
v_call: TRBV20-1
cdr3_aa: CSATGTKNTEAFF

d_call: .
v_call: TRBV19
cdr3_aa: CASSIITGLYTF

d_call: .
v_call: TRBV9
cdr3_aa: CASSVVVPYGVGETQYF

d_call: .
v_call: TRBV10-2
cdr3_aa: CASSESRDYNEQFF

d_call: TRBD1
v_call: TRBV2
cdr3_aa: CASSKTGATNEKLFF

d_call: TRBD2
v_call: TRBV6-5
cdr3_aa: CASSYRTSGGWSEQYF

d_call: .
v_call: TRBV29-1
cdr3_aa: CSVGGGQLLPEQYF

d_call: .
v_call: TRBV15
cdr3_aa: CATSRDSPGSYEQYF